The source of this T cell receptor beta chain is a study of PD-L1 blockade in urothelial cancer. Study in general: In the patient group, twenty-five of 29 were males with bladder-origin urothelial cancer. Anywhere from 0 to 3 prior chemotherapy regimens had been received by patients. Overall study findings and caveats: In blood sampled pretreatment, TCR clonality below the median predicted better survival.

Remarks on this clone: Antigen: not known.

TCRdb's copy holds only in-frame clones and misses some; the assay was immunoSEQ multiplex PCR. The profile shows 60,000 to 80,000 clones, roughly 90% of them singletons. This CDR3 has 13 amino acids. Trimming removed 4 bases from V and 3 bases from J, with 11 bases in between. Germline V gives CDR1 SGHRS, CDR2 YFSETQ. Time point described: peripheral blood 6 weeks after treatment start. Each patient supplied 1 to 8 pretreatment and on-treatment samples. This sequence joins TRBV5-1 and TRBJ2-7, with D possibly matching TRBD1 (6 bases). The source of this sequence is a man in his sixties with urothelial cancer. The sequencing here drew on PBMCs, taken around atezolizumab (anti-PD-L1) treatment. Here the CDR3 reads CASSVGHLYEQYF. The CDR3 bases are TGCGCCAGCAGCGTGGGACACCTCTACGAGCAGTACTTC.